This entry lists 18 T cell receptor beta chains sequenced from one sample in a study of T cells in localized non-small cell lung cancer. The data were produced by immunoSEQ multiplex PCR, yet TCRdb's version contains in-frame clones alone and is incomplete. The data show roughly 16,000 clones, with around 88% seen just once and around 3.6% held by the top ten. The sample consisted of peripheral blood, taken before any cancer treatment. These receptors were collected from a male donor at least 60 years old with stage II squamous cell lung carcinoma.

The CDR3 sequence: CSVGLAGYRYF. In nucleotides, the CDR3 is TGCAGCGTTGGTCTAGCGGGATACAGGTATTTT. The rearrangement links TRBV29-1 to TRBJ2-3, with 9 nucleotides matching TRBD2. The CDR3 runs to 11 residues. V gave up 4 bases and J gave up 14 bases; unmatched junction bases: 7. Germline V gene lookup returns CDR1 SQVTM and CDR2 ANQGSEA.

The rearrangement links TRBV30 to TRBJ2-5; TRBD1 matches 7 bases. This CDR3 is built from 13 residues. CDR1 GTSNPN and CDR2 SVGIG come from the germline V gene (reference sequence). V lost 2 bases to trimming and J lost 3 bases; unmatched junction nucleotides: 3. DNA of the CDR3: TGTGCCTGGAGTCCTACAGGGGAAGAGACCCAGTACTTC. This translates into CAWSPTGEETQYF.

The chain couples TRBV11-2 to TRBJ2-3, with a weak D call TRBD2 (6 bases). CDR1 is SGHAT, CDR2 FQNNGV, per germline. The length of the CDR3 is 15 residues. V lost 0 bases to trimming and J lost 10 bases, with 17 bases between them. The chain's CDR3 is CASSLDLRGSGPQYF. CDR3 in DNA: TGTGCCAGCAGCTTAGACCTCCGGGGGTCGGGTCCGCAGTATTTT.

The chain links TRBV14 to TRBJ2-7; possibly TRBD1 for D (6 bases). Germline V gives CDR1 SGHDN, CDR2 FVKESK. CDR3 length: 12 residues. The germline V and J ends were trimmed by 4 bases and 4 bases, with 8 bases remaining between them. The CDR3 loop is CASSLQGYEQYF. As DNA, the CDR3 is TGTGCCAGCAGCCTCCAGGGGTACGAGCAGTACTTC.

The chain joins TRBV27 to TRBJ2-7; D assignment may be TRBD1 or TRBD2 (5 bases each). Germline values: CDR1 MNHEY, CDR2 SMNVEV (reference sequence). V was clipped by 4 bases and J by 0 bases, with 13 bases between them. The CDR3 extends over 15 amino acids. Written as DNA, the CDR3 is TGTGCCAGCAGTTCTGGGACCCTTAACTCCTACGAGCAGTACTTC. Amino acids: CASSSGTLNSYEQYF.

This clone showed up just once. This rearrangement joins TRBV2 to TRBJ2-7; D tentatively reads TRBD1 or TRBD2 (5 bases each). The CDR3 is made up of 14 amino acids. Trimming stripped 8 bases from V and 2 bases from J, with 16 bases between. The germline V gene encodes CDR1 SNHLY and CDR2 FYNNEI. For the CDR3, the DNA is TGTGCCAGCGGACCGGGACGGGCGCCCTACGAGCAGTACTTC. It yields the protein CASGPGRAPYEQYF.

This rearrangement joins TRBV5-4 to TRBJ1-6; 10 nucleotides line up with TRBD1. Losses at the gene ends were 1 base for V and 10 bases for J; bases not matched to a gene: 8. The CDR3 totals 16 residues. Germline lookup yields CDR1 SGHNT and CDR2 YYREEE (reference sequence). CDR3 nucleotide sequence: TGTGCCAGCAGCTTGTCGGGGACAGGGGCCACCTCACCCCTCCACTTT. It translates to CASSLSGTGATSPLHF.

This chain's CDR3 is CASRGAEEKLFF. As DNA, the CDR3 is TGTGCCAGCAGGGGCGCCGAGGAAAAACTGTTTTTT. This chain uses TRBV2 with TRBJ1-4; no reliable D call. The CDR3 totals 12 residues. Trimming cost V 6 bases and J 8 bases, with 10 bases left between them. Per the germline V gene, CDR1 is SNHLY and CDR2 is FYNNEI.

The CDR3 bases are TGTGCCAGCAGTTTCTACAATCAGCCCCAGCATTTT. This sequence encodes CASSFYNQPQHF. The rearrangement joins TRBV27 to TRBJ1-5, with D hard to call. Germline CDR1 reads MNHEY; CDR2 reads SMNVEV (reference sequence). The CDR3 consists of 12 residues. V lost 3 bases and J 3 bases, leaving 3 bases between the germline ends.

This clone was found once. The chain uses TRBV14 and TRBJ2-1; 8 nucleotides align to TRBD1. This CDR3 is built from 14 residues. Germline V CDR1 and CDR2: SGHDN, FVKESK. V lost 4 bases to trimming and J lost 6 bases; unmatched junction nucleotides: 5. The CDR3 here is CASSLGQGFNEQFF. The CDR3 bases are TGTGCCAGCAGCCTTGGACAGGGATTCAATGAGCAGTTCTTC.

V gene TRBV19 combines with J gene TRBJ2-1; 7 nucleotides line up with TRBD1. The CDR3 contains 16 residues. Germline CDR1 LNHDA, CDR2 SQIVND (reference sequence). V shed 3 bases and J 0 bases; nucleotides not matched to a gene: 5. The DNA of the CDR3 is TGTGCCAGTAGTATGGGACAGATCGGCTCCTACAATGAGCAGTTCTTC. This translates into CASSMGQIGSYNEQFF.

CDR3 in amino acids: CASSVRLAGNYNEQFF. The CDR3 coding sequence is TGTGCCAGCAGCGTTAGACTAGCGGGGAACTACAATGAGCAGTTCTTC. The chain recombines TRBV7-2 with TRBJ2-1, with 11 nucleotides matching TRBD2. The germline V gene has CDR1 SGHTA and CDR2 FQGNSA. V lost 5 bases, J lost 3 bases, and 6 bases stayed unmatched. The CDR3 runs to 16 residues.

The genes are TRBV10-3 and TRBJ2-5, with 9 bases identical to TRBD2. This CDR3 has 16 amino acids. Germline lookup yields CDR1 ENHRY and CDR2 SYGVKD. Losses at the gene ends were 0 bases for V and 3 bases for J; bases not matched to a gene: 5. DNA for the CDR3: TGTGCCATCAGTGAGTCTGGTAGCGGGAGTAAAGAGACCCAGTACTTC. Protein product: CAISESGSGSKETQYF.

The CDR3 sequence: CASSQDRGTPLHF. DNA of the CDR3: TGTGCCAGCAGCCAAGATCGCGGGACACCCCTCCACTTT. V and J are TRBV14 and TRBJ1-6; D gene ambiguous. The CDR3 loop spans 13 amino acids. Germline CDR1 is SGHDN and CDR2 is FVKESK. Between the trimmed V and J ends, which lost 0 bases and 11 bases, there was a span of 8 bases.

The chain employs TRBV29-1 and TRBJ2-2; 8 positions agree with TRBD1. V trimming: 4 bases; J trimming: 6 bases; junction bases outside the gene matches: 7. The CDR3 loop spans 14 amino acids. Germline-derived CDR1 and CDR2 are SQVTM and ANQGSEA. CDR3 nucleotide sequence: TGCAGCGTTGGACAGGGGATAGGAGCCGGGGAGCTGTTTTTT. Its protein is CSVGQGIGAGELFF.

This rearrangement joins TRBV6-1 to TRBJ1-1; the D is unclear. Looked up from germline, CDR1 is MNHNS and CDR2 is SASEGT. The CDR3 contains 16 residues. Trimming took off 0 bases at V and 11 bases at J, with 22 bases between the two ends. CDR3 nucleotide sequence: TGTGCCAGCAGTGAAGCTTTCGGACTCTCAGGCGAGACGGCTTTCTTT. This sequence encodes CASSEAFGLSGETAFF.

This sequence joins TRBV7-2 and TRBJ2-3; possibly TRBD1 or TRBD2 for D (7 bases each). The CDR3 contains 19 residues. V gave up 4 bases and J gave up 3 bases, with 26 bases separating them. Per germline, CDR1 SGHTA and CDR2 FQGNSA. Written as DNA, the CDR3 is TGTGCCAGCAGCTGGCTTAGAGGGGACTACCTCAGGGGGACAGATACGCAGTATTTT. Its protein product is CASSWLRGDYLRGTDTQYF.

The CDR3 loop is CASSLTGEETQYF. As DNA, the CDR3 is TGTGCCAGCAGCCTAACAGGGGAGGAGACCCAGTACTTC. The chain recombines TRBV11-2 with TRBJ2-5; 7 nucleotides match TRBD1. After removal of 5 bases from V and 5 bases from J, the junction contained 5 bases not matched to a gene. The CDR3 has 13 residues. Germline CDR1 reads SGHAT; CDR2 reads FQNNGV.